Listed here are 27 T cell receptor beta chains from one sample, sequenced in a study of T cell responses to AZD1222 COVID-19 vaccine. The assay was immunoSEQ multiplex PCR, and TCRdb's table has in-frame clones only and misses some. The top ten hold 8% to 13% of the sample, which has 80,000 or so clones, 70% to 90% seen once. This material consisted of peripheral blood, taken 28 days after the second AZD1222 dose. The receptors were sampled from an adult who received the AZD1222 COVID-19 vaccine.

This chain joins TRBV10-3 and TRBJ2-3; D possibly corresponds to TRBD2 (5 bases). The V end lost 6 bases, the J end lost 2 bases, and 12 bases lay between the germline ends. Germline assignment: CDR1 ENHRY and CDR2 SYGVKD. The CDR3 covers 14 residues. In DNA form, the CDR3 reads TGTGCCATCAGCTTCGGGGAAACCACAGATACGCAGTATTTT. This encodes CAISFGETTDTQYF.

This chain joins TRBV5-5 and TRBJ2-1; no clear D. With 3 bases removed from V and 4 bases from J, the gap between germline ends came to 11 bases. This CDR3 is 14 amino acids long. Germline V gives CDR1 SGHKS, CDR2 YYEKEE (reference sequence). The CDR3 is CASSSRDTYNEQFF. As DNA, the CDR3 is TGTGCCAGCAGCTCCCGCGACACGTACAATGAGCAGTTCTTC. The full variable domain, with the rest looked up from reference TRBV5-5 and TRBJ2-1, is DAGVTQSPTHLIKTRGQQVTLRCSPISGHKSVSWYQQVLGQGPQFIFQYYEKEERGRGNFPDRFSARQFPNYSSELNVNALLLGDSALYLCASSSRDTYNEQFFGPGTRLTVL.

The rearrangement joins TRBV7-2 to TRBJ1-2, with D perhaps TRBD1 (6 bases). The CDR3 length is 17 residues. From germline, CDR1 is SGHTA and CDR2 FQGNSA. V was cut by 1 base and J by 2 bases, with 17 bases left in between. CDR3 region: CASSLVRRGANNYGYTF. The CDR3 bases are TGTGCCAGCAGCTTAGTACGGCGGGGGGCGAACAACTATGGCTACACCTTC.

CDR3 residues: CASRSGHNTGELFF. DNA of the CDR3: TGTGCCAGCAGATCGGGACACAACACCGGGGAGCTGTTTTTT. V is TRBV2 and J is TRBJ2-2, with D possibly matching TRBD1 (6 bases). The CDR3 is made up of 14 amino acids. Trimming left V 6 bases short and J 2 bases short, with 10 bases between. CDR1 and CDR2 from the germline V gene are SNHLY and FYNNEI.

The V gene is TRBV28, the J gene TRBJ1-2; no clear D. CDR3 length: 13 amino acids. CDR1 is MDHEN and CDR2 is SYDVKM in the germline V gene. V lost 2 bases, J lost 2 bases, and 6 bases lay in between. This CDR3 reads CASSLQRNYGYTF. The CDR3 coding sequence is TGTGCCAGCAGTTTACAAAGGAACTATGGCTACACCTTC.

The chain links TRBV19 to TRBJ1-4, with D possibly matching TRBD1 (5 bases). The CDR3 is 15 residues long. The V gene lost 4 bases and the J gene lost 5 bases, with 14 bases spanning the gap. Germline loops: CDR1 LNHDA, CDR2 SQIVND (reference sequence). This CDR3 reads CASSTWHGGNEKLFF. The CDR3 DNA is TGTGCCAGTAGTACATGGCACGGGGGGAATGAAAAACTGTTTTTT.

As regards this clone: The junction shows a germline mismatch at one end, possibly a read error. This sequence joins TRBV19 and TRBJ1-5; no clear D. Germline V gene sequence: CDR1 LNHDA, CDR2 SQIVND (reference sequence). The CDR3 has 12 amino acids. The CDR3 sequence: CASSIVQGPQHF. In DNA form, the CDR3 reads TGTGCCAGTAGCATAGTACAAGGGCCCCAGCATTTT.

This sequence joins TRBV9 and TRBJ2-3; D ambiguous. Germline V gene lookup returns CDR1 SGDLS and CDR2 YYNGEE. The CDR3 length is 15 residues. Between the trimmed V and J ends, which lost 1 base and 0 bases, there was a span of 9 bases. The CDR3 DNA follows: TGTGCCAGCAGCGTAACGGGCATTAGCACAGATACGCAGTATTTT. It is translated as CASSVTGISTDTQYF.

This clone has a single count. V and J are TRBV7-8 and TRBJ1-4; 9 bases line up with TRBD1. From germline, CDR1 is SGHVS and CDR2 FQNEAQ. V shed 1 base, J shed 5 bases, and the junction held 2 bases outside the gene matches. This CDR3 region has 15 residues. Here the CDR3 DNA reads TGTGCCAGCAGCTTAGGGGGACAGGGAAATGAAAAACTGTTTTTT. This encodes CASSLGGQGNEKLFF.

The rearrangement links TRBV5-6 to TRBJ1-5, with 8 bases that match TRBD1. The junction had 6 bases not matched to a gene; V was cut back by 5 bases and J by 5 bases. Germline V gene lookup returns CDR1 SGHDT and CDR2 YYEEEE. This CDR3 contains 14 residues. In DNA form, the CDR3 reads TGTGCCAGCAGTTTAGGACAGGGCGATCAGCCCCAGCATTTT. This gives the protein CASSLGQGDQPQHF.

CDR3 sequence: CASSPGVGGTQYF. The CDR3 DNA reads as TGTGCCAGCAGCCCGGGAGTAGGCGGGACCCAGTACTTC. The chain recombines TRBV5-6 with TRBJ2-5, with D perhaps matching TRBD2 (6 bases). The germline V gene has CDR1 SGHDT and CDR2 YYEEEE. The CDR3 covers 13 residues. The germline V and J ends were trimmed by 4 bases and 7 bases, with 14 bases remaining between them.

CDR3 protein: CASSSRTAYNEQFF. CDR3 nucleotides: TGTGCCAGCAGCTCGAGGACAGCTTACAATGAGCAGTTCTTC. V usage is TRBV7-9 and J usage is TRBJ2-1; TRBD1 might be the D (6 bases). Germline loops: CDR1 SEHNR, CDR2 FQNEAQ (reference sequence). Trimming left V 4 bases short and J 4 bases short, with 11 bases between. This CDR3 region has 14 residues.

This clone has just one count. The genes are TRBV7-6 and TRBJ1-2; tentatively, D is TRBD1 (6 bases). CDR3 length: 19 residues. Germline assignment: CDR1 SGHVS and CDR2 FNYEAQ. Trimming took 1 base from V and 1 from J, leaving 22 bases between them. The CDR3 reads CASSLGLRGGPPNNYGYTF. In nucleotides, the CDR3 is TGTGCCAGCAGCTTAGGTCTCAGGGGAGGCCCCCCTAATAACTATGGCTACACCTTC.

This chain connects TRBV6-5 to TRBJ2-2; D uncertain. The V end was cut by 7 bases, the J end by 8 bases, with 20 bases between. This CDR3 is built from 15 residues. The germline gives CDR1 MNHEY, CDR2 SVGAGI. The CDR3 nucleotides read TGTGCCAGCACCCCTTCAAGGGTCCGGCAAGGGGAGCTGTTTTTT. Its translation is CASTPSRVRQGELFF.

The gene calls are TRBV11-2 and TRBJ2-5; D is ambiguous. Germline-derived CDR1 and CDR2 are SGHAT and FQNNGV. The CDR3 is made up of 14 amino acids. The germline V and J ends were trimmed by 2 bases and 3 bases, with 10 bases remaining between them. The DNA for the CDR3 is TGTGCCAGCAGCTTACGGGTGTCTAAAGAGACCCAGTACTTC. Translation gives CASSLRVSKETQYF.

V and J are TRBV28 and TRBJ2-6; D unclear. V lost 6 bases and J lost 2, with 2 bases in between. Germline loops: CDR1 MDHEN, CDR2 SYDVKM. The CDR3 length is 12 residues. The CDR3 sequence is CASRTGANVLTF. The CDR3 DNA follows: TGTGCCAGCAGGACTGGGGCCAACGTCCTGACTTTC.

This chain links TRBV2 with TRBJ2-7, with D hard to call. Trimming removed 4 bases from V and 9 bases from J, with 13 bases in between. From germline, CDR1 is SNHLY and CDR2 FYNNEI. The CDR3 runs to 12 residues. CDR3 sequence (DNA): TGTGCCAGCAGTGGAGTAGGAAGGTTGCAGTACTTC. It translates to CASSGVGRLQYF.

The sample holds one count of this clone. The V and J genes are TRBV5-1 and TRBJ2-7; TRBD2 is a possible D gene (5 bases). The germline CDR1 and CDR2 sequences are SGHRS and YFSETQ. CDR3 length equals 15 residues. V gave up 1 base and J gave up 2 bases, with 13 bases separating them. This chain's CDR3 is CASSLMIEGTYEQYF. The CDR3 nucleotides are TGCGCCAGCAGCTTGATGATTGAGGGTACCTACGAGCAGTACTTC.

This chain uses TRBV6-5 with TRBJ2-1, with D unclear. CDR1 is MNHEY and CDR2 is SVGAGI in the germline V gene. V lost 5 bases to trimming and J lost 8 bases, with 10 bases between them. The CDR3 has 12 amino acids. CDR3 sequence (DNA): TGTGCCAGCAGTAGAACTCAGGATGAGCAGTTCTTC. Encoded protein: CASSRTQDEQFF.

J is TRBJ2-3 and V is TRBV28, with D uncertain. V gave up 8 bases and J gave up 2 bases, with 14 bases separating them. Germline V gene sequence: CDR1 MDHEN, CDR2 SYDVKM. The CDR3 has 14 amino acids. The CDR3 bases are TGTGCCAGCGGTAATGTCCAATACACAGATACGCAGTATTTT. Translating it yields CASGNVQYTDTQYF.

The J gene is TRBJ1-4, the V gene TRBV28; 9 bases are a match to TRBD1. V was pared by 4 bases and J by 3 bases, with 3 bases of the junction left unmatched. CDR1 and CDR2 from the germline V gene are MDHEN and SYDVKM. The CDR3 consists of 15 residues. Here the CDR3 DNA reads TGTGCCAGCAGTTCCACAGGGGGCTCTAATGAAAAACTGTTTTTT. This gives the protein CASSSTGGSNEKLFF. Filled out from reference TRBV28 and TRBJ1-4, the complete variable domain reads DVKVTQSSRYLVKRTGEKVFLECVQDMDHENMFWYRQDPGLGLRLIYFSYDVKMKEKGDIPEGYSVSREKKERFSLILESASTNQTSMYLCASSSTGGSNEKLFFGSGTQLSVL.

The chain is built from TRBV5-1 and TRBJ2-7, with D unclear. Germline V lookup: CDR1 SGHRS, CDR2 YFSETQ. V was cut by 0 bases and J by 5 bases, with 6 bases left in between. The CDR3 runs to 12 residues. The CDR3 spells CASSLAFNEQYF. CDR3 nucleotides: TGCGCCAGCAGCTTGGCCTTCAACGAGCAGTACTTC.

The chain is built from TRBV2 and TRBJ2-3; tentatively, D is TRBD1 (6 bases). Looked up from germline, CDR1 is SNHLY and CDR2 is FYNNEI. The ends were cut back, 5 bases at V and 6 bases at J, with 12 bases in the middle. CDR3 size: 13 residues. The CDR3 spells CASSRTVRDTQYF. The DNA of the CDR3 is TGTGCCAGCAGTAGGACAGTTCGGGATACGCAGTATTTT.

The chain couples TRBV6-5 to TRBJ2-2, with TRBD1 as a possible D gene (6 bases). The CDR3 consists of 14 residues. Germline assignment: CDR1 MNHEY and CDR2 SVGAGI. Trimming removed 6 bases at V and 7 bases at J, with 15 bases between. The CDR3 loop is CASRTGNEFGELFF. For the CDR3, the DNA is TGTGCCAGCAGAACAGGGAATGAATTCGGGGAGCTGTTTTTT.

The chain uses TRBV7-2 and TRBJ1-2; no clear D gene. Germline CDR1 and CDR2: SGHTA and FQGNSA. Deletions cut 5 bases from V and 8 bases from J, with 18 bases between. This CDR3 contains 14 residues. In DNA, the CDR3 is TGTGCCAGCAGCCGGGGAGGCAGCTCTATGGGCTACACCTTC. As protein: CASSRGGSSMGYTF.

This clone occurred once. V is TRBV3-1 (or the pseudogene TRBV3-2) and J is TRBJ2-2, with D possibly matching TRBD1 (6 bases). V lost 4 bases to trimming and J lost 2 bases, with 8 bases between them. Germline V lookup: CDR1 LGHDT, CDR2 YNNKEL (reference sequence). The CDR3 covers 14 residues. The CDR3 region has the DNA TGTGCCAGCAGCCCGGGACATAACACCGGGGAGCTGTTTTTT. Protein: CASSPGHNTGELFF.

This clone was observed a handful of times. This chain links TRBV19 with TRBJ2-1; a weak D match, TRBD1 (6 bases). CDR1 is LNHDA and CDR2 is SQIVND in the germline V gene (reference sequence). The CDR3 runs to 17 residues. The V gene lost 8 bases and the J gene lost 3 bases, with 23 bases spanning the gap. The CDR3 DNA is TGTGCCAGTGGTTCCTTGGACAGCTCCGTTAACTACAATGAGCAGTTCTTC. This encodes CASGSLDSSVNYNEQFF.